These 14 T cell receptor beta chains originate from one sample sequenced in a study of control samples from healthy donors and cancer patients. Sequencing used immunoSEQ multiplex PCR; TCRdb keeps in-frame clones, though not all of them. There are 150,000 to 200,000 clones in the sample; roughly nine tenths occur only once, and about 1.4% lies in the top ten. Sequencing was performed on blood. All receptors derive from a woman in her twenties or thirties in good health.

The CDR3 spells CASSFLAGGETQYF. For the CDR3, the DNA is TGTGCCAGCAGCTTCTTAGCGGGGGGAGAGACCCAGTACTTC. The V and J genes are TRBV5-4 and TRBJ2-5, with 10 nucleotides matching TRBD2. Germline CDR1 and CDR2: SGHNT and YYREEE (reference sequence). Trimming removed 2 bases from V and 4 bases from J; junction bases left unmatched: 2. This CDR3 comprises 14 residues. The full variable domain, rest sourced from reference TRBV5-4 and TRBJ2-5, is ETGVTQSPTHLIKTRGQQVTLRCSSQSGHNTVSWYQQALGQGPQFIFQYYREEENGRGNFPPRFSGLQFPNYSSELNVNALELDDSALYLCASSFLAGGETQYFGPGTRLLVL.

Comments on this clone: This sample also contains other DNA sequences that code for the same CDR3. The chain combines TRBV5-8 with TRBJ2-5; TRBD2 agrees at 16 bases. Germline assignment: CDR1 SGHTS and CDR2 YDEGEE. V lost 4 bases, J lost 5 bases, and 2 bases stayed unmatched. CDR3 size: 15 residues. CDR3 amino acids: CASSLGLAGGETQYF. The DNA of the CDR3 is TGTGCCAGCAGCCTGGGACTAGCGGGAGGGGAGACCCAGTACTTC.

The rearrangement joins TRBV12-3 or TRBV12-4 to TRBJ1-2; no clear D. Trimming removed 3 bases at V and 1 base at J, with 3 bases between. This CDR3 spans 12 amino acids. This chain's CDR3 is CASSLFNYGYTF. DNA of the CDR3: TGTGCCAGCAGTTTGTTTAACTATGGCTACACCTTC.

The chain links TRBV24-1 to TRBJ2-3; a possible D gene is TRBD1 (6 bases). CDR1 and CDR2 (germline): KGHDR, SFDVKD. V dropped 5 bases and J dropped 5 bases, with 13 bases sitting between them. This CDR3 is built from 14 residues. The chain's CDR3 is CATSGGGEGDTQYF. DNA for the CDR3: TGTGCCACCAGTGGAGGGGGTGAGGGAGATACGCAGTATTTT.

The gene calls are TRBV5-6 and TRBJ2-2; no definite D call. Germline loops: CDR1 SGHDT, CDR2 YYEEEE. The V end was cut by 0 bases, the J end by 5 bases, with 8 bases between. CDR3 size: 14 residues. CDR3 bases: TGTGCCAGCAGCTTGGGACGAAAGACCGGGGAGCTGTTTTTT. It specifies CASSLGRKTGELFF.

This chain joins TRBV6-5 and TRBJ2-4, with D perhaps matching TRBD1 or TRBD2 (5 bases each). Germline-derived CDR1 and CDR2 are MNHEY and SVGAGI. V gave up 2 bases and J gave up 3 bases, with 14 bases separating them. CDR3 size: 16 residues. This CDR3 reads CASSYRQGAGKNIQYF. The CDR3 nucleotides read TGTGCCAGCAGTTACCGGCAGGGCGCGGGCAAAAACATTCAGTACTTC.

The genes are TRBV10-3 and TRBJ2-1; 11 nucleotides agree with TRBD2. Trimming removed 10 bases from V and 0 bases from J; junction bases left unmatched: 5. Germline-derived CDR1 and CDR2 are ENHRY and SYGVKD. There are 15 residues in the CDR3. CDR3 residues: CATRTSGSSYNEQFF. The CDR3 nucleotides are TGTGCCACCCGAACTAGCGGGAGCTCCTACAATGAGCAGTTCTTC.

The CDR3 DNA reads as TGTGCCAGCAGTGAAGCGCTCGACAGGGCGGATGAGCAGTTCTTC. It yields the protein CASSEALDRADEQFF. J is TRBJ2-1 and V is TRBV6-1, with TRBD1 matching over 7 bases. Per the germline V gene, CDR1 is MNHNS and CDR2 is SASEGT. The CDR3 consists of 15 residues. V was clipped by 0 bases and J by 8 bases; unmatched bases: 7.

The rearrangement joins TRBV4-3 to TRBJ1-6; 7 bases align to TRBD1. The CDR3 spans 16 residues. The germline V gene encodes CDR1 LGHNA and CDR2 YSLEER. V lost 0 bases to trimming and J lost 7 bases; unmatched junction nucleotides: 6. CDR3 DNA sequence: TGCGCCAGCAGCCAAGATAGGGGACAGTCCAATTCACCCCTCCACTTT. This gives the protein CASSQDRGQSNSPLHF.

The chain recombines TRBV2 with TRBJ2-1; 7 bases agree with TRBD1. Per the germline V gene, CDR1 is SNHLY and CDR2 is FYNNEI. Losses at the gene ends were 2 bases for V and 5 bases for J; bases not matched to a gene: 6. The CDR3 consists of 15 residues. As DNA, the CDR3 is TGTGCCAGCAGTGAACAAGGGGGCTACCACAATGAGCAGTTCTTC. Encoded protein: CASSEQGGYHNEQFF.

The rearrangement uses TRBV5-1 and TRBJ1-2; TRBD1 might be the D (6 bases). The CDR3 has 14 residues. V was pared by 0 bases and J by 4 bases, with 10 bases between. Germline CDR1 reads SGHRS; CDR2 reads YFSETQ. DNA for the CDR3: TGCGCCAGCAGCTTGGCCGCAGGGGCCTATGGCTACACCTTC. Translating it yields CASSLAAGAYGYTF.

This chain links TRBV2 with TRBJ1-3; TRBD1 matches at 7 bases. The germline V gene encodes CDR1 SNHLY and CDR2 FYNNEI. The CDR3 runs 16 residues. J gave up 0 bases and V 3 bases, and 5 bases lay outside the gene matches. CDR3 in amino acids: CASSDRQGPSGNTIYF. The CDR3 DNA reads as TGTGCCAGCAGTGATAGACAGGGACCCTCTGGAAACACCATATATTTT.

The chain has TRBV7-2 and TRBJ1-1, with 10 bases fitting TRBD1. Germline CDR1 SGHTA, CDR2 FQGNSA. Trimming took 5 bases from V and 1 from J; bases not matched to a gene: 7. The CDR3 length is 16 residues. The CDR3 bases are TGTGCCAGCAGCACTCGACAGGGGGCAAAGAACACTGAAGCTTTCTTT. Its protein is CASSTRQGAKNTEAFF.

The V gene is TRBV19, the J gene TRBJ2-7, with 11 positions matching TRBD2. The trim removed 3 bases at V and 2 bases at J, leaving 3 bases unmatched. The germline gives CDR1 LNHDA, CDR2 SQIVND (reference sequence). This CDR3 spans 15 amino acids. The CDR3 here is CASSIGLAGPYEQYF. In DNA form, the CDR3 reads TGTGCCAGTAGTATCGGACTAGCGGGTCCCTACGAGCAGTACTTC.